This entry features one TCR beta chain sequence. This sample was included in a study of blood T cell repertoires in COVID-19. In the study overall: Sites across the United States, Italy and Spain contributed samples from acute and convalescent COVID-19.

Authors' data handling: Estimates of nucleated cell counts were drawn from the amplification of reference gene primers. Produced via immunoSEQ multiplex PCR; TCRdb's table is partial and in-frame only. From that table come the V and J calls and clone size; the DNA was used to work out D and trimming. The sample carries 30,000 or so clones, around 91% recorded once. Germline values: CDR1 MDHEN, CDR2 SYDVKM. The CDR3 consists of 16 residues. Trimming left V 6 bases short and J 2 bases short, with 19 bases between. The TCR sequence derives from a man between 65 and 85 years old with active or convalescent COVID-19. The chain carries TRBV28 and TRBJ1-1, with D possibly being TRBD1 (5 bases). The sample comprised peripheral blood. CDR3 nucleotide sequence: TGTGCCAGCAGATCGGGAGTCACCGGGGGTAACACTGAAGCTTTCTTT. Translating it yields CASRSGVTGGNTEAFF.